The 7 T cell receptor beta chains below all came from one sample that was sequenced in a study of Graves' ophthalmopathy and Graves' hyperthyroidism. For repertoire sequencing, the TCR beta CDR3 regions were amplified from RNA transcripts. RT-PCR with HTBI primers came first, then second-round multiplex PCR. In TCRdb, the multiplex PCR reads were re-called with MiXCR into one record per CDR3 protein. This repertoire shows around 1,000,000 distinct CDR3 sequences, 35% to 40% found once; its top ten account for roughly 11%. The material sequenced was peripheral blood or thyroid tissue (not recorded which). The receptor set was obtained from an adult man with Graves' hyperthyroidism.

This clonotype was detected ten times or more. The chain joins TRBV6-6 to TRBJ1-2; 7 bases match TRBD1. CDR1 and CDR2 from the germline V gene are MNHNY and SVGAGI (reference sequence). The trim removed 4 bases at V and 4 bases at J, leaving 3 bases unmatched. CDR3 length equals 13 residues. The CDR3 here is CASSSTGLYGYTF. Written as DNA, the CDR3 is TGTGCCAGCAGTTCGACAGGGCTCTATGGCTACACCTTC.

V and J are TRBV7-9 and TRBJ1-1; unclear D gene. Trimming removed 2 bases at V and 0 bases at J, with 7 bases between. This CDR3 is built from 14 residues. In germline, CDR1 is SEHNR, CDR2 FQNEAQ (reference sequence). The CDR3 loop is CASSLPSMNTEAFF. DNA for the CDR3: TGTGCCAGCAGCTTACCCAGCATGAACACTGAAGCTTTCTTT. Combining the CDR3 with reference TRBV7-9 and TRBJ1-1 gives the whole variable domain DTGVSQNPRHKITKRGQNVTFRCDPISEHNRLYWYRQTLGQGPEFLTYFQNEAQLEKSRLLSDRFSAERPKGSFSTLEIQRTEQGDSAMYLCASSLPSMNTEAFFGQGTRLTVV.

Many counts were recorded for this clonotype. The chain employs TRBV12-3 or TRBV12-4 and TRBJ1-2, with D possibly being TRBD1 (5 bases). The ends were cut back, 6 bases at V and 8 bases at J, with 13 bases in the middle. The CDR3 has 12 residues. CDR3 nucleotides: TGTGCCAGCAGCAACTCGGGGCGCGGCTACACCTTC. The encoded protein is CASSNSGRGYTF.

The V call is TRBV20-1, the J call TRBJ1-5; 7 bases match TRBD1. Trimming at V came to 6 bases and at J to 5 bases, leaving 4 bases not matched to a gene. CDR1 and CDR2 from the germline V gene are DFQATT and SNEGSKA (reference sequence). The CDR3 is made up of 12 amino acids. CDR3 DNA: TGCAGTGCCGGTACAGGGGATCAGCCCCAGCATTTT. Protein product: CSAGTGDQPQHF.

As regards this clonotype: One base away lies a much larger clone, so this may be a sequencing read error. V usage is TRBV9 and J usage is TRBJ1-2; 7 bases fit TRBD1. The CDR3 spans 15 residues. Looked up from germline, CDR1 is SGDLS and CDR2 is YYNGEE. CDR3 in DNA: TGTGCCAGCAGCGTAGATCCGACAGGGTTCCTTGGCCACACCTTC. This encodes CASSVDPTGFLGHTF.

This clonotype came up a few times. V gene TRBV2 combines with J gene TRBJ2-7, with 10 nucleotides matching TRBD1. This CDR3 contains 14 residues. With V trimmed by 5 bases and J by 5 bases, 6 bases remained unmatched. Germline loops: CDR1 SNHLY, CDR2 FYNNEI. CDR3 loop: CASSSGTGVHEQYF. Written as DNA, the CDR3 is TGTGCCAGCAGTTCCGGGACAGGGGTCCACGAGCAGTACTTC. Filled out from reference TRBV2 and TRBJ2-7, the complete variable domain reads EPEVTQTPSHQVTQMGQEVILRCVPISNHLYFYWYRQILGQKVEFLVSFYNNEISEKSEIFDDQFSVERPDGSNFTLKIRSTKLEDSAMYFCASSSGTGVHEQYFGPGTRLTVT.

There are many counts of this clonotype. J is TRBJ2-5 and V is TRBV20-1, with 12 bases lining up with TRBD2. From germline, CDR1 is DFQATT and CDR2 SNEGSKA (reference sequence). The CDR3 is 17 amino acids. The V segment lost 0 bases and the J segment 4 bases; nucleotides outside the gene matches: 9. The DNA for the CDR3 is TGCAGTGCTAGAGATTTGTCGACTAGCGGGAGTTTAGAGACCCAGTACTTC. Protein: CSARDLSTSGSLETQYF.